This T cell receptor (beta chain) was captured by sequencing in a study of radiation and T cells in renal cell carcinoma (dated by TCRdb to about 2020). For the study in its entirety: The samples were obtained from a clinical trial, where primary renal cell carcinomas were treated with 15 Gy stereotactic body radiation therapy and then removed by nephrectomy 4 weeks afterward. A total of 50 to 55 samples underwent TCR beta sequencing, made up of some 26 tumors and about 27 peripheral blood samples. Across all 50 or so samples, 4,016,671 unique CDR3 nucleotide sequences encoding 2,658,974 unique CDR3 amino acid sequences were identified. What the authors observed across the whole study: Because no pretreatment tumor biopsies were available, whether clonotypes were present in the tumor at baseline could not be determined. Because the trial had a single-armed design, the trial could not examine how radiation dose or scheduling affected the TCR repertoire. Top tumor clonotypes rose in blood from baseline to 2 weeks post-radiation, then contracted by 4 weeks, suggesting transient expansion of tumor-resident clones. Dynamics of the blood repertoire were not tracked past 4 weeks after treatment.

The germline V gene specifies MGHDK as CDR1 and SYGVNS as CDR2. The CDR3 covers 15 residues, taking in both the cysteine and the phenylalanine. Left in the record is the CDR3 DNA by itself, 45 bases read in frame from the first base. A distance of 19 bases separates the germline ends of V and J, which lose 3 bases and 8 bases respectively. This clone was counted a single time. It has no known antigen specificity. Base qualities are not provided; no much larger clone lies one nucleotide away. Interpreted using the paper, the time point label stands for: blood 2 weeks post-SBRT. What the treatment or condition label conveys for this sample: 15 Gy SBRT to primary tumor, nephrectomy 4 weeks later. To follow tumor-enriched clonotypes, peripheral blood was collected serially from radiation-treated patients at baseline and again at 2 weeks and 4 weeks after SBRT. All patients had renal cell carcinoma with clear cell pathology. Genomic DNA for TCR sequencing was prepared using the QIAamp DNA Blood Mini Kit (Qiagen). The analyses included just those samples that passed every quality control check.

Following the manufacturer's recommendations, the immunoSEQ kit was used to generate TCR beta libraries from genomic DNA. To prepare libraries, a first multiplex PCR with proprietary primers was run, followed by a second PCR that added unique barcodes, and a bead cleanup was done after each round. Each sample batch included a kit-provided positive control reaction and a negative control reaction. The final libraries were assessed on an Agilent 4200 TapeStation D1000 ScreenTape, pooled by volume, and quantified by qPCR. Sequencing was performed on an Illumina NextSeq500 with a MidOutput 150-cycle cartridge, and 156 Read1 and 15 Index1 cycles were run with kit custom primers. The pooled library was loaded at around 1.1 pM with a roughly 22% PhiX control spike-in. As for the original processing: Vendor-processed data were analyzed in R, with a clonotype defined as all T cells sharing the same CDR3 nucleotide sequence. In the clone abundance analyses, frequencies in each sample were normalized to that sample's 10,000 most abundant clones. Before analysis, public T cell clones were removed, and these numbered fewer than five per sample on average. A difference in abundance of at least 32-fold between compartments was used to define tumor-enriched and baseline blood-enriched clonotypes. A beta-binomial differential abundance model was used to identify clonotypes that were expanded or contracted between blood time points. Similarity between tumor and blood repertoires was quantified using the Baroni-Urbani and Buser coefficient, and groups were compared with two-tailed Wilcoxon tests in R. TCRdb's version of the immuneACCESS table is confined to in-frame rearrangements and falls short of the full clone set. An unresolved V gene accounts for under half of the shortfall where checked; the remainder is of unknown origin. D and trimming come from the DNA, and the V and J calls and clone size come from that table. The sample contains about 130,000 clones, 85% to 90% of them found a single time. 5.5% to 6.5% of the sample is held by the ten biggest clonotypes.

This receptor was identified in a woman in her 70s with renal cell carcinoma. The source was blood, collected from a patient whose treatment included radiotherapy and nephrectomy. Recombination connected TRBV25-1 to TRBJ1-2, and TRBD1 may be the D gene, going by 6 matching bases. The DNA is as follows: TGTGCCAGCAGTGATAATTCCGGGACACTTAGCGGCTACACCTTC. This gives the protein CASSDNSGTLSGYTF.